The present T cell receptor (beta chain) was sequenced within a study of control samples from healthy donors and cancer patients. CDR3 length equals 14 residues. Germline lookup yields CDR1 SGHTS and CDR2 YDEGEE. The V end lost 0 bases, the J end lost 6 bases, and 12 bases lay between the germline ends. Produced via immunoSEQ multiplex PCR; TCRdb's table is partial and in-frame only. The sample lists about 64,000 clones, more than 90% occurring once. J is TRBJ1-1 and V is TRBV5-8; weak D call: TRBD1 (5 bases). Source material: PBMCs. The TCR sequence derives from a man in his forties with colorectal cancer. In nucleotides, the CDR3 is TGTGCCAGCAGCTTGGACAGGTTGATCCCTGAAGCTTTCTTT. Translating it yields CASSLDRLIPEAFF. The whole variable domain, filled in from reference TRBV5-8 and TRBJ1-1, reads EAGVTQSPTHLIKTRGQQATLRCSPISGHTSVYWYQQALGLGLQFLLWYDEGEERNRGNFPPRFSGRQFPNYSSELNVNALELEDSALYLCASSLDRLIPEAFFGQGTRLTVV.